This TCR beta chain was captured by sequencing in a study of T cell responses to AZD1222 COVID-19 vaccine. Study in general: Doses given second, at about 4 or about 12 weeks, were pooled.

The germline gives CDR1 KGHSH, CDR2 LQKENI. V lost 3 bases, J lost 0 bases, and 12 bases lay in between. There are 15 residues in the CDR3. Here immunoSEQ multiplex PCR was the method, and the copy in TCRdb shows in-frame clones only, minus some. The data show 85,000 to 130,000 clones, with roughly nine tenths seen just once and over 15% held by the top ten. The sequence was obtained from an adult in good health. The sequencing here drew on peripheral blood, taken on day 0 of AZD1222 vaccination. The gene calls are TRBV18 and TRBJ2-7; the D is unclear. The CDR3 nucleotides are TGTGCCAGCTCACCCCCCAGCGCGACCTCCTACGAGCAGTACTTC. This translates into CASSPPSATSYEQYF.